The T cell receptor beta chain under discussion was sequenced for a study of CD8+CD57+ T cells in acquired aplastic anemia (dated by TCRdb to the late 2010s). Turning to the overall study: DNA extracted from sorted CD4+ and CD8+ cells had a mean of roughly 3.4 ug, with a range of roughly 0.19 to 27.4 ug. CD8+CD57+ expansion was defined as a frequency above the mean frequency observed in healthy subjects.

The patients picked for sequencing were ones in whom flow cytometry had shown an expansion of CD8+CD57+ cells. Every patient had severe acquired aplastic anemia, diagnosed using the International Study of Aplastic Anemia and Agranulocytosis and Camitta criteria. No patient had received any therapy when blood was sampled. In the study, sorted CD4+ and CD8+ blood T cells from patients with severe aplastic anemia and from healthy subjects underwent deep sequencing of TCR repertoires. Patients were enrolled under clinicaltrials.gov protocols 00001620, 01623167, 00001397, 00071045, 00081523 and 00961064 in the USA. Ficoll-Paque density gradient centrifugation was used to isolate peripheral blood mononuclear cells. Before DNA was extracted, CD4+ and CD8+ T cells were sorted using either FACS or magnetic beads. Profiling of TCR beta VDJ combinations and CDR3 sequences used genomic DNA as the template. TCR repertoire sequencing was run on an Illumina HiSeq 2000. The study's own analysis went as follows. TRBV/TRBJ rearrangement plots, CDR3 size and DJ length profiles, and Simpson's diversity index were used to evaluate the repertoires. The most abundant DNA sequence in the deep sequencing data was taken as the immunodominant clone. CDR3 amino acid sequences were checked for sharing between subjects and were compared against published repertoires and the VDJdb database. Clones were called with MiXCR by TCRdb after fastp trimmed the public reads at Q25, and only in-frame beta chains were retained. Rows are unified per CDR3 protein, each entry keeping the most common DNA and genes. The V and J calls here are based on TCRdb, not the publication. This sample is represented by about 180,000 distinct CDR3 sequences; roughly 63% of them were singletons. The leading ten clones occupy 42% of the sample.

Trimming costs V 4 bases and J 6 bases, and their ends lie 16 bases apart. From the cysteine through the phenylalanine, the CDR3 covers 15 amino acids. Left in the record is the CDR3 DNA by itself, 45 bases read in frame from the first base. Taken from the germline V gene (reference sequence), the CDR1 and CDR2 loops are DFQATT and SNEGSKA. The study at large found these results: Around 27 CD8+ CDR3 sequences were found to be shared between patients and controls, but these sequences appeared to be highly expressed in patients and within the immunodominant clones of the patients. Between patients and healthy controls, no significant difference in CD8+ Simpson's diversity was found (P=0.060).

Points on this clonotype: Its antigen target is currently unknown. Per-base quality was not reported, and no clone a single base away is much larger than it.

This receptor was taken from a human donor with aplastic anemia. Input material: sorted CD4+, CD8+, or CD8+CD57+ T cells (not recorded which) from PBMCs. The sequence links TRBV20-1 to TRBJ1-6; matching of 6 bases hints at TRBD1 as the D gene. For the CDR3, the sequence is CSAIVGGRTNSPLHF. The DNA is TGCAGTGCTATAGTCGGGGGGCGAACTAATTCACCCCTCCACTTT.